A single sample gave rise to the 5 T cell receptor beta chains below, sequenced in a study of identical twins. MiXCR, applied by TCRdb to the 5' RACE reads, yields one record per CDR3 protein. The table has 420,000 or so distinct CDR3 sequences, around a sixth seen once; the top ten hold 9% to 15%. Sequencing was done on a sample of naive T cells sorted from blood. These receptors all stem from a man aged 50 to 59 in good health.

This clonotype was counted many times. The chain has TRBV27 and TRBJ2-7, with 8 bases identical to TRBD2. Looked up from germline, CDR1 is MNHEY and CDR2 is SMNVEV (reference sequence). V was pared by 7 bases and J by 4 bases, with 6 bases of the junction left unmatched. There are 13 residues in the CDR3. CDR3 sequence: CASTDSGKYEQYF. DNA of the CDR3: TGTGCCAGCACGGATAGCGGGAAATACGAGCAGTACTTC.

The chain joins TRBV27 to TRBJ2-1; 9 nucleotides agree with TRBD2. The germline gives CDR1 MNHEY, CDR2 SMNVEV (reference sequence). The CDR3 runs to 14 residues. Germline trimming cut 2 bases from V and 9 bases from J; bases unmatched to any gene: 5. The CDR3 is CASSLAGGQTEQFF. The CDR3, as DNA: TGTGCCAGCAGTTTAGCGGGAGGGCAGACTGAGCAGTTCTTC.

The J gene is TRBJ2-7, the V gene TRBV6-1, with 9 bases lining up with TRBD2. Germline V gene data show CDR1 as MNHNS and CDR2 as SASEGT. Trimming removed 7 bases from V and 3 bases from J; junction bases left unmatched: 13. The CDR3 length is 16 residues. The CDR3 sequence is CASMREWNSGGYEQYF. In DNA form, the CDR3 reads TGTGCCAGCATGCGGGAGTGGAATAGCGGGGGCTACGAGCAGTACTTC.

J is TRBJ2-2 and V is TRBV18, with 8 bases matching TRBD1. Germline lookup yields CDR1 KGHSH and CDR2 LQKENI. After removal of 5 bases from V and 4 bases from J, the junction contained 6 bases not matched to a gene. This CDR3 spans 15 amino acids. CDR3 sequence (DNA): TGTGCCAGCTCATTATCGGACAGGGCCACCGGGGAGCTGTTTTTT. Translation: CASSLSDRATGELFF.

This clonotype was seen at least ten times. A junction end diverges from the germline sequence, so it may reflect a read error. The rearrangement uses TRBV20-1 and TRBJ2-1; TRBD2 agrees at 9 bases. CDR1 is DFQATT and CDR2 is SNEGSKA in the germline V gene (reference sequence). The CDR3 is made up of 14 amino acids. Written as DNA, the CDR3 is TGCAGTGCCCTCGTTCAGCGGGGGGCTCCCCGACCGGTCTTC. It yields the protein CSALVQRGAPRPVF.